Listed below are T cell receptor beta chains from one sample, sequenced in a study of T-cell reconstitution after alpha-beta-depleted transplantation in children. MiXCR, run by TCRdb on the PCR reads, gives a single entry per CDR3 protein. Of roughly 790,000 distinct CDR3 sequences in the sample, 16% were seen once. This specimen consisted of PBMCs, mostly from graft donor cells, obtained 360 days after TCRalphabeta/CD19-depleted stem cell transplant. The receptor set was obtained from a male patient under 18 who had a stem cell transplant for acute lymphoblastic leukemia, so the T cells may come from the graft donor. CDR3s leave out the opening cysteine and the closing phenylalanine or tryptophan. Fields, in order: V gene, CDR3 protein.

v_call: TRBV20-1
cdr3_aa: SARDGGSGRVLYNEQF

v_call: TRBV5-1
cdr3_aa: ASSPVGDSNQPQH

v_call: TRBV5-1
cdr3_aa: ASSPRDSSYEQY

v_call: TRBV12-3/TRBV12-4
cdr3_aa: ASSLGAGTEQY

v_call: TRBV15
cdr3_aa: ATSNRGLAGDTQY

v_call: TRBV29-1
cdr3_aa: SVDRAPYPTNYGYT

v_call: TRBV7-3
cdr3_aa: ASSELYTGQQF

v_call: TRBV2
cdr3_aa: ASNRWAKETQY

v_call: TRBV24-1
cdr3_aa: ATSGSGSGASQETQY

v_call: TRBV7-3
cdr3_aa: ASSFRRGSYNEQF

v_call: TRBV20-1
cdr3_aa: SARRPDRGTDTQY

v_call: TRBV20-1
cdr3_aa: SASLGGQSYEQY

v_call: TRBV20-1
cdr3_aa: SAKRNEQF

v_call: TRBV30
cdr3_aa: AWSITGELF

v_call: TRBV5-1
cdr3_aa: ASSLGISGSIHEQY

v_call: TRBV5-5
cdr3_aa: ASSLVGRDYNEQF

v_call: TRBV3-1
cdr3_aa: ASSQLGPSGTYEQY

v_call: TRBV5-1
cdr3_aa: ASSTPGGTGNEKLF

v_call: TRBV4-2
cdr3_aa: ASSQEGDAHYNEQF

v_call: TRBV12-5
cdr3_aa: ASGLGTGRTDTQY

v_call: TRBV7-2
cdr3_aa: ASSFVRFPTEAF

v_call: TRBV20-1
cdr3_aa: SAYGTRGPEKLF

v_call: TRBV5-1
cdr3_aa: ASSPMSPYGYT

v_call: TRBV5-1
cdr3_aa: ASSSLVNYGYT

v_call: TRBV5-4
cdr3_aa: ASSHVLSSYEQY

v_call: TRBV12-3/TRBV12-4
cdr3_aa: ASSRGTLEQY

v_call: TRBV3-1
cdr3_aa: ASSQTGLAGRNIQY

v_call: TRBV6-5
cdr3_aa: ASSYLTSGRDTQY

v_call: TRBV10-1
cdr3_aa: ASSESPAGGPDESTDTQY

v_call: TRBV7-9
cdr3_aa: ASSLIGEGPPNYGYT

v_call: TRBV12-3/TRBV12-4
cdr3_aa: ASSLARASYSAGELF

v_call: TRBV5-1
cdr3_aa: ASSETSYSEQY

v_call: TRBV6-6
cdr3_aa: ASSPSEPEQY

v_call: TRBV12-3/TRBV12-4
cdr3_aa: ASSSTGLVYEQY

v_call: TRBV5-5
cdr3_aa: ASSTDRAANTIY

v_call: TRBV18
cdr3_aa: ASRSDLFSNQPQH

v_call: TRBV5-1
cdr3_aa: ASSSGTLIFSYEQY

v_call: TRBV2
cdr3_aa: AYEAGGESGELF

v_call: TRBV7-8
cdr3_aa: ASSFRTSGSPDTQY

v_call: TRBV27
cdr3_aa: ASSLLGSMNTEAF

v_call: TRBV2
cdr3_aa: ASRSVSGANVLT

v_call: TRBV6-5
cdr3_aa: ASGTGNGYT

v_call: TRBV27
cdr3_aa: ASQDLTLTDTQY

v_call: TRBV9
cdr3_aa: ASSVAWVPYEQY

v_call: TRBV6-1
cdr3_aa: ATTHGVALSYNEQF

v_call: TRBV6-1
cdr3_aa: ASSAGLAMLPDTQY

v_call: TRBV12-3/TRBV12-4
cdr3_aa: ASRSLAGADNEQF

v_call: TRBV5-1
cdr3_aa: ASSLVRGLYSSYNEQF

v_call: TRBV5-1
cdr3_aa: ASSSRLVRSYEQY

v_call: TRBV4-1
cdr3_aa: ASSQTRPGTGSYNEQF

v_call: TRBV6-1
cdr3_aa: ASTLSGIQETQY

v_call: TRBV7-9
cdr3_aa: ASSLVLTSPTEQF

v_call: TRBV7-9
cdr3_aa: ASSLSDKETQY

v_call: TRBV20-1
cdr3_aa: SASLQYSNQPQH